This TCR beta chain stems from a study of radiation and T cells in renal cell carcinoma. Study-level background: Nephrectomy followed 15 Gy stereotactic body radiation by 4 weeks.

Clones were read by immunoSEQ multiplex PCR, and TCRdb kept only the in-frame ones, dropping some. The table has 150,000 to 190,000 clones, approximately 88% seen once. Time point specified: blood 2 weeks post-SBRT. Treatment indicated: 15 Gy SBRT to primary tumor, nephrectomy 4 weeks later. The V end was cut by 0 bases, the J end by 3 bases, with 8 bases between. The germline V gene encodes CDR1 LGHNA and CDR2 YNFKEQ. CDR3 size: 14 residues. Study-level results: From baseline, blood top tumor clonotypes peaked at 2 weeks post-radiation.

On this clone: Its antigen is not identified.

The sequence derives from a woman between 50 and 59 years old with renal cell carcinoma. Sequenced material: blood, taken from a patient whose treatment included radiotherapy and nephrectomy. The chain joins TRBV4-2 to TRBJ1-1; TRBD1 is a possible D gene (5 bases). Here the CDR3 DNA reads TGTGCCAGCAGCCAAGAGGAAGGGGACACTGAAGCTTTCTTT. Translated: CASSQEEGDTEAFF.